This TCR beta chain was observed in a study of T cells expressing NK-cell markers. TCRdb re-called the 5' RACE reads; every CDR3 protein appears as one record, without DNA. The sample yields 350,000 to 450,000 distinct CDR3 sequences, of which the top ten take up under 6.5%. Germline CDR1 SGHRS, CDR2 YFSETQ. This CDR3 region has 13 residues. The receptor comes from a man between 18 and 69 years old in good health. The sample comprised blood T cells: a sorted CD56 or NKG2C T cell subset, CD4+ or CD8+ T cells, or bulk PBMC T cells (not recorded which). This chain links TRBV5-1 with TRBJ2-5; TCRdb names TRBD2, which stays unverified in the absence of DNA. The CDR3 loop is CASMGSGQETQYF.